This entry is about one T cell receptor beta chain. The target antigen is unknown. This sample is part of a study of cytomegalovirus exposure and HLA in healthy donors. Findings and caveats of the study: A missense DCLRE1C variant was associated with V- and J-gene trimming of TCR beta chains in a later analysis, and an independent cohort replicated the association.

This CDR3 spans 12 amino acids. Germline CDR1 reads GTSNPN; CDR2 reads SVGIG (reference sequence). The V end lost 5 bases, the J end lost 6 bases, and 10 bases lay between the germline ends. PCR involved 60 Vbeta and 13 Jbeta primers. Measured with immunoSEQ multiplex PCR; TCRdb has only the in-frame clones, and not every one. The data show over 90,000 clones, around 79% seen once. Sequencing input: PBMCs. V and J are TRBV30 and TRBJ2-2; D may be TRBD2 (5 bases). This TCR came from a man in his fifties or sixties in good health and CMV-seropositive. CDR3 amino acids: CAWLGGPGELFF. CDR3 nucleotide sequence: TGTGCCTGGCTTGGAGGTCCCGGGGAGCTGTTTTTT.